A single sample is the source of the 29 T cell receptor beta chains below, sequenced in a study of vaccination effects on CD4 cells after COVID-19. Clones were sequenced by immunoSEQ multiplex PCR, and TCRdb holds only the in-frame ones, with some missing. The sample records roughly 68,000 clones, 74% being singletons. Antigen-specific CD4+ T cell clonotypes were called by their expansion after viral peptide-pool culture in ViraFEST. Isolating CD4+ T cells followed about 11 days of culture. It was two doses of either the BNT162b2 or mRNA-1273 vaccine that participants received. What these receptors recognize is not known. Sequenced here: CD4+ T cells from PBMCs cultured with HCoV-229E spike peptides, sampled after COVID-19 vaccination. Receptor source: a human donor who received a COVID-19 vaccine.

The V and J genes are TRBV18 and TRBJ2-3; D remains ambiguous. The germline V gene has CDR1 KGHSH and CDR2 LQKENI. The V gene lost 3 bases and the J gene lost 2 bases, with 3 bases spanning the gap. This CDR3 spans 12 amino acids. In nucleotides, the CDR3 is TGTGCCAGCTCACCTTACACAGATACGCAGTATTTT. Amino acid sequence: CASSPYTDTQYF.

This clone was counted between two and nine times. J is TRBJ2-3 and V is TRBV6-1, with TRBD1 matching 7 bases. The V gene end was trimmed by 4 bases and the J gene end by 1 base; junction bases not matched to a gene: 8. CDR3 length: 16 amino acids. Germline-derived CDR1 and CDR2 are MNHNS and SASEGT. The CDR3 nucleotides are TGTGCCAGCAGTGGTCGACAGGGTAGGGGCACAGATACGCAGTATTTT. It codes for CASSGRQGRGTDTQYF.

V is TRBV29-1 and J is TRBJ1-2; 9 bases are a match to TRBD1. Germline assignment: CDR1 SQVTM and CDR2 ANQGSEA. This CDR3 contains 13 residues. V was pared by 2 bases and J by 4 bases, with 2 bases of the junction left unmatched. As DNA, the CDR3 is TGCAGCGTTGAAAGGGGACAGGGCTATGGCTACACCTTC. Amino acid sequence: CSVERGQGYGYTF.

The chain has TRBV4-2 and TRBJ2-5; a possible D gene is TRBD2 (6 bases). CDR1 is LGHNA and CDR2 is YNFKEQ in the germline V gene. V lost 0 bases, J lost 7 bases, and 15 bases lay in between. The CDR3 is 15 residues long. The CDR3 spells CASSQDGDRLVTQYF. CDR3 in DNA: TGTGCCAGCAGCCAAGACGGCGACAGACTAGTGACCCAGTACTTC.

The CDR3 protein is CSGMRGANTGELFF. The CDR3 nucleotides are TGCAGCGGGATGCGGGGGGCGAACACCGGGGAGCTGTTTTTT. The chain combines TRBV29-1 with TRBJ2-2, with TRBD2 matching 8 bases. V gave up 7 bases and J gave up 0 bases; unmatched junction bases: 4. CDR1 and CDR2 (germline): SQVTM, ANQGSEA. The CDR3 length is 14 residues.

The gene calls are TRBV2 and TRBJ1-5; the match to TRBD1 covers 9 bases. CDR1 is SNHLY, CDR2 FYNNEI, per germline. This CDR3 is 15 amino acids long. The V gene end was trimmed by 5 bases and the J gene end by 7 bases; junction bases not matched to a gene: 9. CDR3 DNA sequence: TGTGCCAGCAGTCCCCGACAGGGGGTAGGACAGCCCCAGCATTTT. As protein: CASSPRQGVGQPQHF.

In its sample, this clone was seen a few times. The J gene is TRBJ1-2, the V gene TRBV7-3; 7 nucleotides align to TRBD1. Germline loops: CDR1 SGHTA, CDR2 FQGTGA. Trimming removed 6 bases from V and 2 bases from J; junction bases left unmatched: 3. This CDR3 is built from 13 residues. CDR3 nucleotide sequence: TGTGCCAGCAGTCCACAGGGGAACTATGGCTACACCTTC. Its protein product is CASSPQGNYGYTF.

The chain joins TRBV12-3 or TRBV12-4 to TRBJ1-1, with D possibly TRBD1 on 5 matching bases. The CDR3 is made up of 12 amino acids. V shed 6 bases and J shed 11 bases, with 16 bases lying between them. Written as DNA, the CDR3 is TGTGCCAGCAGCCCAATGGGTGGGGGGGCTTTCTTT. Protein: CASSPMGGGAFF.

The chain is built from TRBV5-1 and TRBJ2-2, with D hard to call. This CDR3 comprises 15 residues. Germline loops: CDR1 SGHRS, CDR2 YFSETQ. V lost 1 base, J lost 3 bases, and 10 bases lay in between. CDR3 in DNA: TGCGCCAGCAGCTTGAGTACTGCAGACACCGGGGAGCTGTTTTTT. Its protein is CASSLSTADTGELFF.

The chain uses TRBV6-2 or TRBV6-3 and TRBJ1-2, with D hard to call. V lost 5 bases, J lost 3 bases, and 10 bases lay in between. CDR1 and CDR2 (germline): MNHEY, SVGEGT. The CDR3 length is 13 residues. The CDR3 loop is CASSDFMDYGYTF. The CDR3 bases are TGTGCCAGCAGTGACTTTATGGACTATGGCTACACCTTC.

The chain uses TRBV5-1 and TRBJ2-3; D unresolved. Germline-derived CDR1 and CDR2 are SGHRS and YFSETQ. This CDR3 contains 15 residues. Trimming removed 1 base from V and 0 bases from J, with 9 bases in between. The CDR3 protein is CASSLSSSSTDTQYF. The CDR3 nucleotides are TGCGCCAGCAGCTTGAGCAGCTCTAGCACAGATACGCAGTATTTT. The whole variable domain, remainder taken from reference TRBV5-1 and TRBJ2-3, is KAGVTQTPRYLIKTRGQQVTLSCSPISGHRSVSWYQQTPGQGLQFLFEYFSETQRNKGNFPGRFSGRQFSNSRSEMNVSTLELGDSALYLCASSLSSSSTDTQYFGPGTRLTVL.

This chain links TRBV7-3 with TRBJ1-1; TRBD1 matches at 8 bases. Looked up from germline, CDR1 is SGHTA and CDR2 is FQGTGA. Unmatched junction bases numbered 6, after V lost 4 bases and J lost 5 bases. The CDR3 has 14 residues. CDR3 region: CASSSQGAGTEAFF. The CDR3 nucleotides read TGTGCCAGCAGCTCCCAGGGGGCAGGGACTGAAGCTTTCTTT.

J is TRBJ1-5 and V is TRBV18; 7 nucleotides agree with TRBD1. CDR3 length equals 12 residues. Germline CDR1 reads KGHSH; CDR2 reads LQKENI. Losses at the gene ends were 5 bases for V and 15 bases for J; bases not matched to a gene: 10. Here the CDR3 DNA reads TGTGCCAGCTCAGAAACAGGGGACCTTTGGCATTTT. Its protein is CASSETGDLWHF.

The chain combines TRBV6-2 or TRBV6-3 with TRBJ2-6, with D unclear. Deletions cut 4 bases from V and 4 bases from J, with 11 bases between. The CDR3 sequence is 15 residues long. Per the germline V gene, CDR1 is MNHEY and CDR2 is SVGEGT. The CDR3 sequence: CASSLGAWGANVLTF. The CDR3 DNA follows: TGTGCCAGCAGTTTAGGTGCGTGGGGGGCCAACGTCCTGACTTTC.

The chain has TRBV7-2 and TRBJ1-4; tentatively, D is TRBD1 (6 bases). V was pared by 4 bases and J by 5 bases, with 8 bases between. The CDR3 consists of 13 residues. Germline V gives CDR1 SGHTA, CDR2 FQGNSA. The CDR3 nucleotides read TGTGCCAGCAGCTCCGACAGGAATGAAAAACTGTTTTTT. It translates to CASSSDRNEKLFF.

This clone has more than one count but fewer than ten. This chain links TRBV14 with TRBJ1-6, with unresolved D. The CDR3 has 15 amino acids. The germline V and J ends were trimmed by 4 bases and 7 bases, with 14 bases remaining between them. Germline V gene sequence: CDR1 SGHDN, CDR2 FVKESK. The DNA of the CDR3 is TGTGCCAGCAGCCTTCACACGAGGTCCAATTCACCCCTCCACTTT. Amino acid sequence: CASSLHTRSNSPLHF.

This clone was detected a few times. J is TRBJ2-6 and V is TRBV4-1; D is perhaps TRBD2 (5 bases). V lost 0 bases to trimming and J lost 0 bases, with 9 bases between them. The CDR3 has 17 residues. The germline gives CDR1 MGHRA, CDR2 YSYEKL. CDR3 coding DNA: TGCGCCAGCAGCCAAGATCGAGGGCGCTCTGGGGCCAACGTCCTGACTTTC. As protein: CASSQDRGRSGANVLTF.

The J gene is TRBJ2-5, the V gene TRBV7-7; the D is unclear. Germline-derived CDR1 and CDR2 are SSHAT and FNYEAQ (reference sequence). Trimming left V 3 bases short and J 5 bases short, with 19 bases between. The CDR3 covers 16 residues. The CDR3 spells CASSFARQAPGETQYF. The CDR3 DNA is TGTGCCAGCAGCTTCGCCCGGCAGGCGCCTGGTGAGACCCAGTACTTC.

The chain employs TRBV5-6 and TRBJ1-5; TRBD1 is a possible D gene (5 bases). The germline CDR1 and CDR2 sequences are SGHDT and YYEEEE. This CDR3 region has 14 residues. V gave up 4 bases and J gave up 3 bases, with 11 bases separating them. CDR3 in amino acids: CASSTQGNNQPQHF. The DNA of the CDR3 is TGTGCCAGCAGCACCCAGGGAAACAATCAGCCCCAGCATTTT.

In nucleotides, the CDR3 is TGTGCCAGCAGCCCCGGGGGGACAGGGCCGCAAGAGACCCAGTACTTC. Residues: CASSPGGTGPQETQYF. The chain employs TRBV5-5 and TRBJ2-5, with TRBD1 identical over 9 bases. Unmatched junction bases numbered 9, after V lost 4 bases and J lost 2 bases. The CDR3 loop spans 16 amino acids. Germline CDR1 and CDR2: SGHKS and YYEKEE (reference sequence).

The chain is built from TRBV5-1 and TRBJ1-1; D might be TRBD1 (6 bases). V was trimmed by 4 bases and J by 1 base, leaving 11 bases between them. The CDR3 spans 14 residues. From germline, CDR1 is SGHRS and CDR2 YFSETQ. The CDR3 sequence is CASSPGHQNTEAFF. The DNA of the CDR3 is TGCGCCAGCAGCCCGGGACATCAGAACACTGAAGCTTTCTTT.

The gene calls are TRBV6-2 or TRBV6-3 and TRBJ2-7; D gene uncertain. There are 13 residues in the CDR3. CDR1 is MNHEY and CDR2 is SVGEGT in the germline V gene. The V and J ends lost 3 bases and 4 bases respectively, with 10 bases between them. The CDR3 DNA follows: TGTGCCAGCAGTTATGATATCCTATACGAGCAGTACGTC. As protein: CASSYDILYEQYV.

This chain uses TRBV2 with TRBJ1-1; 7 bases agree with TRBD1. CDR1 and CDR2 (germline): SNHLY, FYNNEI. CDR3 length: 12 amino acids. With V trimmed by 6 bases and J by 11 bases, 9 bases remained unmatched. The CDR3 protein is CASRGEGQQAFF. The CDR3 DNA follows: TGTGCCAGCAGGGGGGAGGGACAGCAGGCTTTCTTT.

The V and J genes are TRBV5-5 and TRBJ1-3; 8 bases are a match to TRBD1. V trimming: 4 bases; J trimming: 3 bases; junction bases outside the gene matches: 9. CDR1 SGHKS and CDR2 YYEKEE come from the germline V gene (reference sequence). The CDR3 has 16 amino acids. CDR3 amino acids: CASSLGQGGGGNTIYF. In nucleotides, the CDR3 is TGTGCCAGCAGCCTCGGACAGGGAGGAGGTGGAAACACCATATATTTT.

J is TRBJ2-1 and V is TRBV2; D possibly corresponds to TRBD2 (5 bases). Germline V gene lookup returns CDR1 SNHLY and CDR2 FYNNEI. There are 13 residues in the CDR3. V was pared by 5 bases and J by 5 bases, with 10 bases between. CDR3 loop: CASSFGLNNEQFF. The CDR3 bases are TGTGCCAGCAGTTTCGGACTCAACAATGAGCAGTTCTTC.

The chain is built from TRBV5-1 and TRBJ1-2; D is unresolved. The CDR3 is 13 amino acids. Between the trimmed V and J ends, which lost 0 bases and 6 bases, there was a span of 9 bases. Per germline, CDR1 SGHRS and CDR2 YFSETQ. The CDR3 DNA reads TGCGCCAGCAGCTTGGCCGAGGGTGATGGCTACACCTTC. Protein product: CASSLAEGDGYTF.

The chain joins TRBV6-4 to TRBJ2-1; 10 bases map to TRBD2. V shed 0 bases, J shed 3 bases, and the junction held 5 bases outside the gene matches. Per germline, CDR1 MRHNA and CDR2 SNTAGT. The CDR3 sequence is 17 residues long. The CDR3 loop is CASSDSSRTSGYNEQFF. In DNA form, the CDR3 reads TGTGCCAGCAGTGACTCGAGCCGGACTAGCGGCTACAATGAGCAGTTCTTC.

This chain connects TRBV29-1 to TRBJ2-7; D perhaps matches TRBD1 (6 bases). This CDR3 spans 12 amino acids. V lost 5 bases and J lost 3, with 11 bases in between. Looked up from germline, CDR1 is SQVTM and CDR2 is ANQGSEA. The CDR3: CSVLRQVYEQYV. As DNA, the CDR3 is TGCAGCGTTCTTAGACAGGTCTACGAGCAGTACGTC.

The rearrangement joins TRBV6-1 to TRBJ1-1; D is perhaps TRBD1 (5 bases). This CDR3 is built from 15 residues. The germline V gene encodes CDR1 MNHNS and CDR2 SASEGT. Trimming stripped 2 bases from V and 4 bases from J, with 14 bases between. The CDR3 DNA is TGTGCCAGCAGTGAATCTCTCAGGGTGGGCACTGAAGCTTTCTTT. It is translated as CASSESLRVGTEAFF.